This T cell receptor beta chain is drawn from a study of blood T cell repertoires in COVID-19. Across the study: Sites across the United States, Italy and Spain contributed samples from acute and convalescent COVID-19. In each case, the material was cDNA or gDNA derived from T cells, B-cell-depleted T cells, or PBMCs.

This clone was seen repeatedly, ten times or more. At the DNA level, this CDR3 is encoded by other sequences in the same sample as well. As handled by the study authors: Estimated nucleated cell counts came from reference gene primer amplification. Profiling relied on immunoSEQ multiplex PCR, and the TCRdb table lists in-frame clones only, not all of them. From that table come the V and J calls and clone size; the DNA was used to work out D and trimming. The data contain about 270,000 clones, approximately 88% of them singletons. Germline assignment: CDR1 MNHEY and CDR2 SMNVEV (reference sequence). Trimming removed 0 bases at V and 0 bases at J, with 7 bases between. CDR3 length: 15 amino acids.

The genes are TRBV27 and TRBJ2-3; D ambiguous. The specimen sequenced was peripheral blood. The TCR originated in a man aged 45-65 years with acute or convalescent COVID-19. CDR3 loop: CASSLSSPSTDTQYF. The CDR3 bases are TGTGCCAGCAGTTTATCTAGCCCGAGCACAGATACGCAGTATTTT.